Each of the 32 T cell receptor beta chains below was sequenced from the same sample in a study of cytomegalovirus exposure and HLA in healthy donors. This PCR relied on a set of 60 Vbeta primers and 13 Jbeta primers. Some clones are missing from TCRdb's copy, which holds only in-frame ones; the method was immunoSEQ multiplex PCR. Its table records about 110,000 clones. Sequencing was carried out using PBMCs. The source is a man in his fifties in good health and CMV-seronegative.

The CDR3 protein is CASSERGFTGSGANVLTF. The CDR3 coding sequence is TGTGCCAGCAGTGAGAGGGGCTTCACAGGGTCTGGGGCCAACGTCCTGACTTTC. V is TRBV6-1 and J is TRBJ2-6; weak D call: TRBD1 (6 bases). CDR1 is MNHNS and CDR2 is SASEGT in the germline V gene. This CDR3 contains 18 residues. Deletions cut 3 bases from V and 1 base from J, with 16 bases between.

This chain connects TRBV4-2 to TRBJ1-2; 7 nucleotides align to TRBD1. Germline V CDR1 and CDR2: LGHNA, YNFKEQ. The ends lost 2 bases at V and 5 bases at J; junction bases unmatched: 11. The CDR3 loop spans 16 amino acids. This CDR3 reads CASSQPGQSEVYGYTF. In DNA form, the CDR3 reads TGTGCCAGCAGCCAACCGGGACAGAGCGAAGTTTATGGCTACACCTTC.

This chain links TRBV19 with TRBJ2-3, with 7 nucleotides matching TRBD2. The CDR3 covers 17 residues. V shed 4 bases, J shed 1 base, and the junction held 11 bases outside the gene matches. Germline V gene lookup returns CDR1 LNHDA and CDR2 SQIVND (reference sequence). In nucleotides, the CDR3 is TGTGCCAGTAGTAGAGAGCGGGGAGGGCTCCGCACAGATACGCAGTATTTT. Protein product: CASSRERGGLRTDTQYF.

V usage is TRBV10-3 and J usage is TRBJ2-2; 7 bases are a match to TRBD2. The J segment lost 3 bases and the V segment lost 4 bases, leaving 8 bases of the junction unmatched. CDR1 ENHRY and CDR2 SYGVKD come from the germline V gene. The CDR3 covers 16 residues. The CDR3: CAISVREVMYTGELFF. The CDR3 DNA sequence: TGTGCCATCAGTGTCCGGGAGGTTATGTACACCGGGGAGCTGTTTTTT.

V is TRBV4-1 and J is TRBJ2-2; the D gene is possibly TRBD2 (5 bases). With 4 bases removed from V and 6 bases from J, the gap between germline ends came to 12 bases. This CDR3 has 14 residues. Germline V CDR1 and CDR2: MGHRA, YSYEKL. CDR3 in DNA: TGCGCCAGCAGCCTTCGGGTCGGGGCCGGGGAGCTGTTTTTT. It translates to CASSLRVGAGELFF.

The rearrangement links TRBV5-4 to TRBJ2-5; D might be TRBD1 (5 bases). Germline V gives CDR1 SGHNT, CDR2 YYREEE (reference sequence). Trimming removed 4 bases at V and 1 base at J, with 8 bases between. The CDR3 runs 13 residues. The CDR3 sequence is CASSQDSQETQYF. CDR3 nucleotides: TGTGCCAGCAGCCAAGACAGCCAAGAGACCCAGTACTTC.

CDR3 DNA sequence: TGCGCCAGCAGCTTGGCCAGGGAAGGGGCTCAAGAGACCCAGTACTTC. Encoded protein: CASSLAREGAQETQYF. The V gene is TRBV5-1, the J gene TRBJ2-5, with D tentatively TRBD1 (5 bases). The germline V and J ends were trimmed by 0 bases and 2 bases, with 14 bases remaining between them. The CDR3 covers 16 residues. Germline V gene lookup returns CDR1 SGHRS and CDR2 YFSETQ.

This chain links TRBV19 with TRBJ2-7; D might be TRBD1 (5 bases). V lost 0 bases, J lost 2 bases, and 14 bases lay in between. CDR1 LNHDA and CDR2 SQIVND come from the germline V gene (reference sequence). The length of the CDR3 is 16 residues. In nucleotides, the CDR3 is TGTGCCAGTAGTATAGATTTCAGGGTAGGGACCTACGAGCAGTACTTC. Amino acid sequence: CASSIDFRVGTYEQYF. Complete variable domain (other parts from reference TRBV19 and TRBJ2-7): DGGITQSPKYLFRKEGQNVTLSCEQNLNHDAMYWYRQDPGQGLRLIYYSQIVNDFQKGDIAEGYSVSREKKESFPLTVTSAQKNPTAFYLCASSIDFRVGTYEQYFGPGTRLTVT.

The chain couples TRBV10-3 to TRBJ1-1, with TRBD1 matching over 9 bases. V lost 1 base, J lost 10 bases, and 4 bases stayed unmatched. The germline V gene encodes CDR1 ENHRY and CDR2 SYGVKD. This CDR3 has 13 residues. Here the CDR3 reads CAISEYGTGIAFF. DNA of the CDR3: TGTGCCATCAGTGAGTACGGGACAGGGATAGCTTTCTTT.

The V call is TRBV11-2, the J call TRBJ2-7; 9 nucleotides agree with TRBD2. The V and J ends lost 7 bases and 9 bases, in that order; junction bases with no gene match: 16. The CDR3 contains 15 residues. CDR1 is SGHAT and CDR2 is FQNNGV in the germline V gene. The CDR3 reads CASILTSGSSTRQYF. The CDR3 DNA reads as TGTGCCAGCATCCTGACTAGCGGTAGTTCTACGAGGCAGTACTTC.

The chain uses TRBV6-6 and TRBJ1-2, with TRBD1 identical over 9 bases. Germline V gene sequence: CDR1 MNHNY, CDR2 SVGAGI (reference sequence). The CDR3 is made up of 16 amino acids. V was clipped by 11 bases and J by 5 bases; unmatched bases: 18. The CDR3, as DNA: TGTGCCTCATTGGCGGGACGGACAGGGGCCGGGTATGGCTACACCTTC. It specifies CASLAGRTGAGYGYTF.

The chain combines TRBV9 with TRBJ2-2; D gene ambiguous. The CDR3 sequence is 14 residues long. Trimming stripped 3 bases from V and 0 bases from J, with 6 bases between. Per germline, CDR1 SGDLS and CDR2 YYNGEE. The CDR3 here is CASSAGSNTGELFF. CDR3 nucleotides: TGTGCCAGCAGCGCCGGGTCGAACACCGGGGAGCTGTTTTTT.

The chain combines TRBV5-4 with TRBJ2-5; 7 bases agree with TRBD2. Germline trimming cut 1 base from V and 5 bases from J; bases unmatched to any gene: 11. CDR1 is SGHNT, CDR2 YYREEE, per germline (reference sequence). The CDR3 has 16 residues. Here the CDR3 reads CASSLWAGVARETQYF. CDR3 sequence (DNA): TGTGCCAGCAGCTTGTGGGCGGGGGTAGCCCGCGAGACCCAGTACTTC. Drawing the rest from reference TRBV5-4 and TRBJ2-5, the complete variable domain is ETGVTQSPTHLIKTRGQQVTLRCSSQSGHNTVSWYQQALGQGPQFIFQYYREEENGRGNFPPRFSGLQFPNYSSELNVNALELDDSALYLCASSLWAGVARETQYFGPGTRLLVL.

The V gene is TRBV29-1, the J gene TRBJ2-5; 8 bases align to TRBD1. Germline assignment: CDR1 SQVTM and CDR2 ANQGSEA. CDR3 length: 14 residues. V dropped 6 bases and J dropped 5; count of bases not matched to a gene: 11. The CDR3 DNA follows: TGCAGCGTCAAGGGACAGGTTTCGTGGGAGACCCAGTACTTC. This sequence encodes CSVKGQVSWETQYF.

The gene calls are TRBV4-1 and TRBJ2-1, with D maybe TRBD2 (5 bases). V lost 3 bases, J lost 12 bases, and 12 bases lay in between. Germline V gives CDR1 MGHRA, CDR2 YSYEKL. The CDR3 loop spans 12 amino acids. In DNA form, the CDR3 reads TGCGCCAGCAGCCACCTTGGGGAGAGGCAGTTCTTC. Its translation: CASSHLGERQFF.

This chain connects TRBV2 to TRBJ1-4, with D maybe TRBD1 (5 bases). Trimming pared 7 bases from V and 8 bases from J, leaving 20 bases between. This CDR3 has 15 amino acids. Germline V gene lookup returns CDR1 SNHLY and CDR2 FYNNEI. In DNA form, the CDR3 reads TGTGCCAGCAACGCGAATGCCAGGGTGAACGAAAAACTGTTTTTT. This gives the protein CASNANARVNEKLFF.

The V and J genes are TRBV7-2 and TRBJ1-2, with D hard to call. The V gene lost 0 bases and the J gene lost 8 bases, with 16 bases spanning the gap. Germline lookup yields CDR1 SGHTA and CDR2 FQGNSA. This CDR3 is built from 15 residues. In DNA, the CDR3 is TGTGCCAGCAGCTTAGCCTTCCCCGTGGGGAGCGGCTACACCTTC. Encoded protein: CASSLAFPVGSGYTF.

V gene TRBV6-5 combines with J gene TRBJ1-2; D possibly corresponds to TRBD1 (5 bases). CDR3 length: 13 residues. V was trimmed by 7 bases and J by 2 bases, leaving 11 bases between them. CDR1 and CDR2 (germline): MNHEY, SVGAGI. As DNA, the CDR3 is TGTGCCAGCAAGCGGGGGGGGAACTATGGCTACACCTTC. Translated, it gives CASKRGGNYGYTF.

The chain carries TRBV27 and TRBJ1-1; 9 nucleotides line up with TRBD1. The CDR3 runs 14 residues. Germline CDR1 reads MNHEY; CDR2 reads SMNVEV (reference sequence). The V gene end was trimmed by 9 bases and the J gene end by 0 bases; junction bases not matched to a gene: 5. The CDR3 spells CASGTGTMNTEAFF. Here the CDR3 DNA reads TGTGCCAGTGGGACAGGGACCATGAACACTGAAGCTTTCTTT.

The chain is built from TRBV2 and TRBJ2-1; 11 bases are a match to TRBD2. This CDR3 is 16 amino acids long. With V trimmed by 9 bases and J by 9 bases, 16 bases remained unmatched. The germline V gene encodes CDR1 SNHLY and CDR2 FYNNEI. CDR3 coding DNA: TGTGCCAGTTTAGCACTAGCGGGGGCTAGCAGCAGTGAGCAGTTCTTC. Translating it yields CASLALAGASSSEQFF.

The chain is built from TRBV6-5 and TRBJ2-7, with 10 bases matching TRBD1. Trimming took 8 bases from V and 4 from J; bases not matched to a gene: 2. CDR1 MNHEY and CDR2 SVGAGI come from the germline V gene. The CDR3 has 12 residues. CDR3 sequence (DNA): TGTGCCAGCGGACAGGGGGATTACGAGCAGTACTTC. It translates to CASGQGDYEQYF.

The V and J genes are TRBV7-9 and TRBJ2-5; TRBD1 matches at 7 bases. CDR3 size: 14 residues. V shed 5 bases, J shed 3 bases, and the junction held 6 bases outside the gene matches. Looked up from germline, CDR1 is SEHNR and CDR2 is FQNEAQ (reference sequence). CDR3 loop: CASSEGQIKETQYF. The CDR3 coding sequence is TGTGCCAGCAGCGAGGGACAGATAAAAGAGACCCAGTACTTC.

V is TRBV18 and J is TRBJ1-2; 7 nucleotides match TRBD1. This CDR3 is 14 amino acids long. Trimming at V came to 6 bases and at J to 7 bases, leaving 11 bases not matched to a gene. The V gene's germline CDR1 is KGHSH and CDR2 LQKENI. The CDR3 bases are TGTGCCAGCTCCGAGGGGGCGAGTGCTCGTGGCTACACCTTC. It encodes CASSEGASARGYTF.

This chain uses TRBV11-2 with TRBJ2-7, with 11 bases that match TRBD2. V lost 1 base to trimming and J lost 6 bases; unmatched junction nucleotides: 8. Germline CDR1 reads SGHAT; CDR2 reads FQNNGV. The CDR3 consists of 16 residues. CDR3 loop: CASSLVAGGRTGEQYF. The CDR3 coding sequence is TGTGCCAGCAGCTTAGTAGCGGGAGGGAGAACCGGCGAGCAGTACTTC.

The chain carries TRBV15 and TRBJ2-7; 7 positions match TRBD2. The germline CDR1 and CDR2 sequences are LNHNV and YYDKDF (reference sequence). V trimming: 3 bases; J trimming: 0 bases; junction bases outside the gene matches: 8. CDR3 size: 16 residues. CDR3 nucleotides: TGTGCCACCAGCAGGGAAGCGGGACTGTCCTCCTACGAGCAGTACTTC. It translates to CATSREAGLSSYEQYF.

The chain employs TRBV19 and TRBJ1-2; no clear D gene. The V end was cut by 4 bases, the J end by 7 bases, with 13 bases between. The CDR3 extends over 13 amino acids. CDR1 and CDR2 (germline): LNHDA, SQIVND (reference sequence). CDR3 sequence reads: CASSRRERFGYTF. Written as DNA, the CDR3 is TGTGCCAGTAGTAGAAGAGAGCGGTTTGGCTACACCTTC.

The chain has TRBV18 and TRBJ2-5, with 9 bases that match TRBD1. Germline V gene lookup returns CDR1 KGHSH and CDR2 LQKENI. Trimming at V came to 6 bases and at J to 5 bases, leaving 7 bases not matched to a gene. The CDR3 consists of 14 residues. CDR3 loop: CASSETGGVETQYF. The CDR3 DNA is TGTGCCAGCTCGGAGACAGGGGGTGTGGAGACCCAGTACTTC.

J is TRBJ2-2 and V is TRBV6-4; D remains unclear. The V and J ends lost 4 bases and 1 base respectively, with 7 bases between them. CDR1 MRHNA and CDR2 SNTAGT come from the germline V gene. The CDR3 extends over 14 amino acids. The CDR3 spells CASSGAQNTGELFF. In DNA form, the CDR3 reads TGTGCCAGCAGTGGGGCACAGAACACCGGGGAGCTGTTTTTT.

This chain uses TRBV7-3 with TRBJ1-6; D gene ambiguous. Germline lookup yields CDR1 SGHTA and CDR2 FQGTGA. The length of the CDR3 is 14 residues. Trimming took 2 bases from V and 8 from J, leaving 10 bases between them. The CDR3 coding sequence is TGTGCCAGCAGCTTACGACATCCGGATTCACCCCTCCACTTT. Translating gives CASSLRHPDSPLHF. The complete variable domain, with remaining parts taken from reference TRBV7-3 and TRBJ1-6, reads GAGVSQTPSNKVTEKGKYVELRCDPISGHTALYWYRQSLGQGPEFLIYFQGTGAADDSGLPNDRFFAVRPEGSVSTLKIQRTERGDSAVYLCASSLRHPDSPLHFGNGTRLTVT.

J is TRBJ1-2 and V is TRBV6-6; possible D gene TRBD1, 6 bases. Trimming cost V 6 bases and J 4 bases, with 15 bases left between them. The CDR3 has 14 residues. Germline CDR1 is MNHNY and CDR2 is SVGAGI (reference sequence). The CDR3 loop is CASRDRDKPYGYTF. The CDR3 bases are TGTGCCAGCAGGGACCGGGACAAGCCCTATGGCTACACCTTC.

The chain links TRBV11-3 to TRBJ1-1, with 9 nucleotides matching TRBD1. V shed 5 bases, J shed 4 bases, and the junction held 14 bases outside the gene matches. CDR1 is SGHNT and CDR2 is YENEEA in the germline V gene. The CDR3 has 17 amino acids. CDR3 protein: CASSSRPPGQGVTEAFF. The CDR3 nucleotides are TGTGCCAGCAGCAGCCGCCCGCCGGGACAGGGAGTCACTGAAGCTTTCTTT.

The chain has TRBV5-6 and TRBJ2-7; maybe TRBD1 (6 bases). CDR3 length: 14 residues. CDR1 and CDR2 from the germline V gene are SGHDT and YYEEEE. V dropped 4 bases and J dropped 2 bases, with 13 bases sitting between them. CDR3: CASSTDRLAYEQYF. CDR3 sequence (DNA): TGTGCCAGCAGCACCGACAGGCTGGCCTACGAGCAGTACTTC.